This T cell receptor (beta chain) was profiled in a study of T cell responses to AZD1222 COVID-19 vaccine. Study-level results: Dominant CD4 TCR responses targeted spike regions 160-218 and 743-854. Every sample of the repertoires postdated the peak T cell response. Donors were largely white British and mainly female; clonal diversity was possibly underestimated.

Remarks on this clone: Its antigen is unidentified.

Germline values: CDR1 WSHSY, CDR2 SAAADI. V dropped 8 bases and J dropped 4 bases, with 5 bases sitting between them. The CDR3 covers 10 residues. Produced via immunoSEQ multiplex PCR; TCRdb's table is partial and in-frame only. The repertoire holds 25,000 to 30,000 clones, around 92% seen once, with approximately 8.2% in the top ten. The V and J genes are TRBV10-2 and TRBJ1-1; D not certain. This material consisted of peripheral blood, taken 28 days after the second AZD1222 dose. The receptor was isolated from an adult who received the AZD1222 COVID-19 vaccine. The CDR3 protein is CASQSTEAFF. The CDR3 DNA reads TGCGCCAGCCAGAGCACTGAAGCTTTCTTT.